Following are 9 T cell receptor beta chains from one sample sequenced in a study of neurological immune-mediated disorders. TCRdb called the 5' RACE reads again in MiXCR, with one record for every CDR3 protein. This sample has 80,000 or so distinct CDR3 sequences; around a tenth occur once, and the top ten carry 1.5% to 2%. The sample taken for sequencing was PBMCs. Every receptor here comes from a man between 45 and 60 years old in good health.

This clonotype came up many times. V is TRBV10-3 and J is TRBJ2-7, with D maybe TRBD2 (5 bases). The CDR3 has 12 amino acids. The V gene lost 0 bases and the J gene lost 9 bases, with 9 bases spanning the gap. Germline CDR1 reads ENHRY; CDR2 reads SYGVKD. CDR3 nucleotides: TGTGCCATCAGTGAGTCGACGGGGAGGCAGTACTTC. Its translation is CAISESTGRQYF.

This clonotype was seen at least ten times. The chain combines TRBV5-1 with TRBJ2-1, with D perhaps assigned TRBD1 or TRBD2 (5 bases each). This CDR3 is 14 amino acids long. Deletions cut 4 bases from V and 9 bases from J, with 17 bases between. Germline loops: CDR1 SGHRS, CDR2 YFSETQ. CDR3 nucleotides: TGCGCCAGCAGCCCACGGACTGTCGGGGCTGAGCAGTTCTTC. This translates into CASSPRTVGAEQFF.

This clonotype was observed many times. The CDR3 nucleotides read TGTGCCAGCAGCTTGTTCCGGGTTACTAGCAATCAGCCCCAGCATTTT. Translating gives CASSLFRVTSNQPQHF. The chain uses TRBV7-2 and TRBJ1-5, with D unclear. Germline V gene lookup returns CDR1 SGHTA and CDR2 FQGNSA. The CDR3 runs to 16 residues. V was clipped by 3 bases and J by 0 bases, with 12 bases between them.

This clonotype was seen repeatedly, ten times or more. J is TRBJ2-7 and V is TRBV12-3 or TRBV12-4; TRBD1 matches at 12 bases. The CDR3 has 14 amino acids. The trim removed 7 bases at V and 7 bases at J, leaving 8 bases unmatched. DNA for the CDR3: TGTGCCAGCAAGCCGGGACAGGGGGCGCGGGAGCAGTACTTC. Translation: CASKPGQGAREQYF.

This clonotype has only a few counts. A much larger clone differs from this one at a single base, so this may be a read error. The chain links TRBV28 to TRBJ1-5, with D hard to call. The CDR3 loop spans 14 amino acids. Per the germline V gene, CDR1 is MDHEN and CDR2 is SYDVKM. Trimming took off 7 bases at V and 1 base at J, with 11 bases between the two ends. The CDR3 loop is CASIPDGSNQPQHF. The CDR3 DNA is TGTGCCAGCATACCCGACGGAAGCAATCAGCCCCAGCATTTT.

This clonotype was counted ten times or more. The rearrangement links TRBV27 to TRBJ2-7; D is possibly TRBD2 (6 bases). Germline lookup yields CDR1 MNHEY and CDR2 SMNVEV (reference sequence). Trimming stripped 3 bases from V and 2 bases from J, with 8 bases between. This CDR3 is built from 13 residues. As DNA, the CDR3 is TGTGCCAGCAGTTTGGCGGGGCCCTACGAGCAGTACTTC. This encodes CASSLAGPYEQYF.

This clonotype came up a few times. The chain combines TRBV2 with TRBJ2-1; the match to TRBD2 covers 9 bases. The CDR3 loop spans 15 amino acids. The junction had 9 bases not matched to a gene; V was cut back by 6 bases and J by 6 bases. Germline-derived CDR1 and CDR2 are SNHLY and FYNNEI. The CDR3 region is CASSELAGFPNEQFF. The DNA of the CDR3 is TGTGCCAGCAGCGAACTAGCGGGTTTTCCCAATGAGCAGTTCTTC.

This clonotype appeared many times. The rearrangement uses TRBV5-5 and TRBJ2-5; D might be TRBD2 (5 bases). The CDR3 length is 15 residues. The germline CDR1 and CDR2 sequences are SGHKS and YYEKEE (reference sequence). Trimming cost V 4 bases and J 5 bases, with 18 bases left between them. CDR3 amino acids: CASSGTVGGSETQYF. The CDR3 DNA sequence: TGTGCCAGCAGCGGTACTGTTGGAGGCAGCGAGACCCAGTACTTC. The variable domain in full, with the rest retrieved from reference TRBV5-5 and TRBJ2-5, is DAGVTQSPTHLIKTRGQQVTLRCSPISGHKSVSWYQQVLGQGPQFIFQYYEKEERGRGNFPDRFSARQFPNYSSELNVNALLLGDSALYLCASSGTVGGSETQYFGPGTRLLVL.

This clonotype came up many times. This chain connects TRBV5-1 to TRBJ2-1; TRBD2 is a possible D gene (6 bases). Germline assignment: CDR1 SGHRS and CDR2 YFSETQ. The CDR3 is made up of 15 amino acids. The ends were cut back, 5 bases at V and 8 bases at J, with 20 bases in the middle. The CDR3 DNA reads TGCGCCAGCAGTCCTCTCACGGGAGAAATGGATGAGCAGTTCTTC. Translated, it gives CASSPLTGEMDEQFF.